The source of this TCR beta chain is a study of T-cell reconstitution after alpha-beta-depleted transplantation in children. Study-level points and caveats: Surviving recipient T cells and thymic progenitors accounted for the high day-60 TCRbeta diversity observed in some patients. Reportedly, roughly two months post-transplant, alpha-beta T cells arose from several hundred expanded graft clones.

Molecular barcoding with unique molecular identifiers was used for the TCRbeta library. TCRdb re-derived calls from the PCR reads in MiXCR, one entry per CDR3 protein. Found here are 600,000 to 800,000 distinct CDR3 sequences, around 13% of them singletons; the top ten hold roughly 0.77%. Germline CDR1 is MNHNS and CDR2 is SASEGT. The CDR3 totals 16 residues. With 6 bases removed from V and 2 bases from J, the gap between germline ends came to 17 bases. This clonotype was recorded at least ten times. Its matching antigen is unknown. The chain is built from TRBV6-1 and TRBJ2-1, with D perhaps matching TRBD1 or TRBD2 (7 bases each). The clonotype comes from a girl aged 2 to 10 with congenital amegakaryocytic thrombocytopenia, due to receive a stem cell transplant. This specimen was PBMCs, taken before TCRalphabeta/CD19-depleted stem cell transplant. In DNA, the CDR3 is TGTGCCAGCAGATCAGGGGGGGCTGCCACCTACAATGAGCAGTTCTTC. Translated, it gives CASRSGGAATYNEQFF.